Detailed here is one T cell receptor beta chain. The CDR3 has 14 residues. The germline CDR1 and CDR2 sequences are MGHDK and SYGVNS. This sample was included in a study of T cells expressing NK-cell markers. At the level of the study: Seropositivity for HCMV was found in seven of the eight sequenced donors, with one seronegative.

Reprocessing the 5' RACE reads, TCRdb reports a single entry for every CDR3 protein and omits DNA. The table counts 150,000 or so distinct CDR3 sequences; 15% to 20% lies in the top ten. The sequencing sample was made of blood T cells: a sorted CD56 or NKG2C T cell subset, CD4+ or CD8+ T cells, or bulk PBMC T cells (not recorded which). This chain links TRBV25-1 with TRBJ2-2; TCRdb outputs TRBD1, but without DNA this stays unchecked. This TCR derives from a woman aged 18 to 75 in good health. CDR3: CASRGDGNTGELFF.